The entry below describes one T cell receptor (beta chain). Its target is not known. These data belong to a study of monozygotic twins with inflammatory bowel disease. Study-wide findings and caveats: Differing immunosuppressive treatments may have added variability to patient repertoires.

TCR libraries each used approximately 4,000 ng of total RNA. TCRdb re-called the 5' RACE reads and catalogs CDR3 proteins one per entry, DNA excluded. This sample's table reports fewer than 400,000 distinct CDR3 sequences. Germline V gives CDR1 ENHRY, CDR2 SYGVKD. The CDR3 extends over 15 amino acids. Sequencing input: blood. V usage is TRBV10-3 and J usage is TRBJ2-1; with no DNA, the TCRdb D assignment of TRBD1 cannot be verified. This sequence was found in a human donor with ulcerative colitis or Crohn's disease, or a healthy co-twin of an affected twin (not recorded which). The CDR3 sequence is CAISPRDRGLSEQFF.